The 8 T cell receptor beta chains in this list originate from one sample, sequenced in a study of CD8+ T cells in alopecia areata. RNA was isolated and reverse transcribed to cDNA, the sequencing template. TCRdb keeps only in-frame clones here, not all; method: immunoSEQ multiplex PCR. This table has about 130,000 clones, about 57% appearing once. Sample: CD4+ T cells sorted from blood, taken at week 0. The receptors originated from a human donor with alopecia areata.

The gene calls are TRBV4-3 and TRBJ2-3; D possibly matches TRBD1 or TRBD2 (6 bases each). V was pared by 1 base and J by 2 bases, with 10 bases between. Germline lookup yields CDR1 LGHNA and CDR2 YSLEER. There are 15 residues in the CDR3. CDR3 nucleotide sequence: TGCGCCAGCAGCCAAGTCGGGGGCTCCACAGATACGCAGTATTTT. It translates to CASSQVGGSTDTQYF.

J is TRBJ1-5 and V is TRBV2; D call uncertain. V lost 4 bases, J lost 5 bases, and 6 bases lay in between. CDR3 length equals 12 residues. From germline, CDR1 is SNHLY and CDR2 FYNNEI. The CDR3 DNA reads as TGTGCCAGCAGTGTCGGGGATCAGCCCCAGCATTTT. This gives the protein CASSVGDQPQHF.

The gene calls are TRBV11-2 and TRBJ2-5, with a weak D call TRBD1 (6 bases). Trimming removed 5 bases from V and 2 bases from J, with 18 bases in between. The CDR3 runs to 16 residues. Germline CDR1 and CDR2: SGHAT and FQNNGV. CDR3 in amino acids: CASSLQPMRGQETQYF. The CDR3 DNA follows: TGTGCCAGCAGCCTCCAACCTATGAGGGGGCAAGAGACCCAGTACTTC.

The chain recombines TRBV29-1 with TRBJ1-1, with 10 bases lining up with TRBD1. V dropped 1 base and J dropped 3; count of bases not matched to a gene: 8. Per the germline V gene, CDR1 is SQVTM and CDR2 is ANQGSEA. This CDR3 comprises 16 residues. The CDR3 DNA reads as TGCAGCGTTGAAGCGGGACAGGGGTTGAGGGACACTGAAGCTTTCTTT. Encoded protein: CSVEAGQGLRDTEAFF.

The genes are TRBV5-4 and TRBJ2-7; D not certain. CDR3 length: 13 amino acids. Per germline, CDR1 SGHNT and CDR2 YYREEE (reference sequence). Trimming pared 0 bases from V and 7 bases from J, leaving 11 bases between. As DNA, the CDR3 is TGTGCCAGCAGCTTGGAATGGGCGGAGGAGCAGTACTTC. Protein sequence: CASSLEWAEEQYF.

This chain uses TRBV5-4 with TRBJ2-5; TRBD2 matches 8 bases. Germline CDR1 and CDR2: SGHNT and YYREEE (reference sequence). The CDR3 loop spans 17 amino acids. With V trimmed by 0 bases and J by 0 bases, 7 bases remained unmatched. The CDR3 DNA is TGTGCCAGCAGCTTGGACCCGCGGGGGGCCAACCAAGAGACCCAGTACTTC. It is translated as CASSLDPRGANQETQYF.

This clone was seen only a few times. V usage is TRBV7-2 and J usage is TRBJ2-2; D is perhaps TRBD1 (6 bases). Germline assignment: CDR1 SGHTA and CDR2 FQGNSA. This CDR3 is built from 13 residues. Trimming pared 6 bases from V and 6 bases from J, leaving 11 bases between. The CDR3 is CASSHAGAGELFF. Written as DNA, the CDR3 is TGTGCCAGCAGTCATGCAGGGGCCGGGGAGCTGTTTTTT.

The J gene is TRBJ2-2, the V gene TRBV5-1; 9 bases are shared with TRBD2. Trimming took 4 bases from V and 4 from J; bases not matched to a gene: 11. The CDR3 consists of 17 residues. Germline lookup yields CDR1 SGHRS and CDR2 YFSETQ. CDR3 sequence (DNA): TGCGCCAGCAGCCATGGGCTAGCGGGACGAATCACCGGGGAGCTGTTTTTT. It is translated as CASSHGLAGRITGELFF.